What follows are 27 T cell receptor beta chains derived from one specimen sequenced in a study of post-analysis software for immune sequencing data (dated by TCRdb to the mid-2010s). The research as a whole found: Significantly higher frequencies in patients than in controls were found for about five TRBV segments, including TRBV5-6, TRBV5-1 and TRBV20-1.

The library was generated by PCR. The instrument given in TCRdb is Illumina HiSeq 2500. Unique molecular identifiers were incorporated into TCR beta cDNA libraries to reduce PCR and sequencing biases. TCRdb reran the public reads through fastp at Q25 and MiXCR, keeping productive beta chains. Entries are consolidated by CDR3 protein sequence, retaining the most common genes and DNA. The sample table shows 400,000 to 500,000 distinct CDR3 sequences, and 39% are seen once. The ten top clones hold 7.5% to 8.5% of the sample. These TCRs are of unknown antigen specificity. Sequenced material: blood. These receptors were collected from a girl aged 2 to 10 with multiple sclerosis.

Of note for this clonotype: A junction boundary mismatches the germline segment, possibly from a read error. The chain uses TRBV7-2 and TRBJ2-5; D is ambiguous. The DNA matches TRBJ2-4 better at its end, which makes the J call doubtful. CDR1 and CDR2 (germline): SGHTA, FQGNSA. The CDR3 sequence is 15 residues long. In DNA, the CDR3 is TGTGCCAGCAGCCCCCGTGGGTCGGGCAAAGACATTCAGTACTTC. Protein: CASSPRGSGKDIQYF.

This clonotype turned up a few times. V usage is TRBV7-9 and J usage is TRBJ2-7; a weak D match, TRBD1 (5 bases). This CDR3 is built from 12 residues. The germline V gene encodes CDR1 SEHNR and CDR2 FQNEAQ (reference sequence). V shed 8 bases and J shed 7 bases, with 15 bases lying between them. The DNA of the CDR3 is TGTGCCAGCCGCAAGGGGATGGGAGAGCAGTACTTC. It yields the protein CASRKGMGEQYF.

This clonotype was counted a few times. V gene TRBV29-1 combines with J gene TRBJ2-5, with 7 nucleotides matching TRBD1. The CDR3 is 12 residues long. With 7 bases clipped from V and 1 base from J, the junction kept 3 bases outside the gene matches. Germline CDR1 reads SQVTM; CDR2 reads ANQGSEA. In nucleotides, the CDR3 is TGCAGCGCGGGACAGTCCCAAGAGACCCAGTACTTC. Amino acid sequence: CSAGQSQETQYF.

The chain links TRBV5-1 to TRBJ1-5, with TRBD1 as a possible D gene (5 bases). Deletions cut 5 bases from V and 3 bases from J, with 12 bases between. The CDR3 has 14 residues. The germline V gene encodes CDR1 SGHRS and CDR2 YFSETQ. The CDR3 region is CASSADSHNQPQHF. In nucleotides, the CDR3 is TGCGCCAGCAGTGCCGACAGCCACAATCAGCCCCAGCATTTT.

This chain uses TRBV5-1 with TRBJ2-2; no clear D gene. CDR3 size: 14 residues. Germline assignment: CDR1 SGHRS and CDR2 YFSETQ. V was shortened by 6 bases and J by 4 bases, with 13 bases between the two germline ends. The CDR3 spells CASTGFTTTGELFF. The CDR3 DNA reads TGCGCCAGCACCGGCTTTACTACCACCGGGGAGCTGTTTTTT.

This clonotype showed up just a few times. The chain has TRBV12-3 or TRBV12-4 and TRBJ1-2; maybe TRBD1 (6 bases). The length of the CDR3 is 13 residues. V shed 6 bases and J shed 3 bases, with 11 bases lying between them. The CDR3 DNA reads as TGTGCCAGCAGACAACAGGGACACTATGGCTACACCTTC. Its protein product is CASRQQGHYGYTF.

This clonotype was seen a few times. The chain couples TRBV6-8 to TRBJ2-7; a possible D gene is TRBD1 (5 bases). Trimming stripped 3 bases from V and 6 bases from J, with 12 bases between. Germline V gene sequence: CDR1 MNHGY, CDR2 SAAAGT. This CDR3 is built from 13 residues. In DNA, the CDR3 is TGTGCCAGCAGTTATTCGGCAGGGATCGAGCAGTACTTC. Its protein product is CASSYSAGIEQYF.

This clonotype turned up a few times. The chain couples TRBV10-3 to TRBJ2-5; 9 bases line up with TRBD2. Per the germline V gene, CDR1 is ENHRY and CDR2 is SYGVKD. The V and J ends lost 5 bases and 5 bases, in that order; junction bases with no gene match: 6. The CDR3 is 14 amino acids. The CDR3 bases are TGTGCCATCAGTTCGCGGGAGGGTATGGAGACCCAGTACTTC. Translation: CAISSREGMETQYF.

The J gene is TRBJ2-7, the V gene TRBV20-1, with 9 bases matching TRBD2. Germline CDR1 is DFQATT and CDR2 is SNEGSKA (reference sequence). The V and J ends lost 1 base and 4 bases, in that order; junction bases with no gene match: 5. The CDR3 sequence is 14 residues long. The CDR3 nucleotides read TGCAGTGCTAGAGGCGGGAGGGCCGAATACGAGCAGTACTTC. This gives the protein CSARGGRAEYEQYF.

J is TRBJ1-4 and V is TRBV2; D remains ambiguous. The CDR3 totals 14 residues. CDR1 is SNHLY and CDR2 is FYNNEI in the germline V gene. V gave up 4 bases and J gave up 7 bases, with 13 bases separating them. The chain's CDR3 is CASSARFIREKLFF. In DNA, the CDR3 is TGTGCCAGCAGTGCGCGCTTTATACGTGAAAAACTGTTTTTT.

The rearrangement uses TRBV7-3 and TRBJ2-7; 8 nucleotides agree with TRBD1. The CDR3 runs 15 residues. The V gene's germline CDR1 is SGHTA and CDR2 FQGTGA. V trimming: 2 bases; J trimming: 4 bases; junction bases outside the gene matches: 7. CDR3 amino acids: CASSLRPDREYEQYF. The CDR3 nucleotides read TGTGCCAGCAGCTTACGCCCGGACAGGGAGTACGAGCAGTACTTC. The variable domain in full, with the rest retrieved from reference TRBV7-3 and TRBJ2-7, is GAGVSQTPSNKVTEKGKYVELRCDPISGHTALYWYRQSLGQGPEFLIYFQGTGAADDSGLPNDRFFAVRPEGSVSTLKIQRTERGDSAVYLCASSLRPDREYEQYFGPGTRLTVT.

To note about this clonotype: A read error may account for a junction end that differs from germline. The J gene is TRBJ1-5, the V gene TRBV4-2; perhaps TRBD1 as D (5 bases). The CDR3 runs 14 residues. Looked up from germline, CDR1 is LGHNA and CDR2 is YNFKEQ. As DNA, the CDR3 is TGTGCCAGCAACCAACTACAGGATAATCAGCCCCAGCATTTT. This encodes CASNQLQDNQPQHF.

The sample holds a few counts of this clonotype. This sequence joins TRBV14 and TRBJ2-1; possibly TRBD2 for D (7 bases). Trimming cost V 0 bases and J 6 bases, with 18 bases left between them. Germline V CDR1 and CDR2: SGHDN, FVKESK. The CDR3 length is 17 residues. The CDR3 here is CASSQDWGRGTRNEQFF. The CDR3 nucleotides read TGTGCCAGCAGCCAAGATTGGGGGCGGGGGACGCGCAATGAGCAGTTCTTC.

The V and J genes are TRBV12-3 or TRBV12-4 and TRBJ2-1; D unclear. This CDR3 is built from 15 residues. Trimming shortened V by 6 bases and J by 3 bases, and 15 bases separated the two germline ends. As DNA, the CDR3 is TGTGCCAGCAGCTCCTCTAACGAATACTACAATGAGCAGTTCTTC. Protein product: CASSSSNEYYNEQFF.

The chain links TRBV7-2 to TRBJ1-4; D is undetermined. V was pared by 1 base and J by 1 base, with 1 base between. The CDR3 consists of 13 residues. Germline V CDR1 and CDR2: SGHTA, FQGNSA. CDR3 in DNA: TGTGCCAGCAGCTTAGAAACTAATGAAAAACTGTTTTTT. Translated, it gives CASSLETNEKLFF.

This clonotype appeared a single time. CDR3 nucleotide sequence: TGTGCCAGCAGCTTGCAAGCGGGCACAGATACGCAGTATTTT. Protein sequence: CASSLQAGTDTQYF. The rearrangement links TRBV5-5 to TRBJ2-3, with D possibly TRBD2 on 5 matching bases. The CDR3 runs 14 residues. Deletions cut 1 base from V and 1 base from J, with 7 bases between. Germline V lookup: CDR1 SGHKS, CDR2 YYEKEE (reference sequence). The complete variable domain, with remaining parts taken from reference TRBV5-5 and TRBJ2-3, reads DAGVTQSPTHLIKTRGQQVTLRCSPISGHKSVSWYQQVLGQGPQFIFQYYEKEERGRGNFPDRFSARQFPNYSSELNVNALLLGDSALYLCASSLQAGTDTQYFGPGTRLTVL.

This clonotype has a handful of counts. The chain recombines TRBV7-2 with TRBJ2-5, with D possibly matching TRBD2 (5 bases). V dropped 4 bases and J dropped 1 base, with 13 bases sitting between them. The CDR3 is 15 residues long. Germline V gene sequence: CDR1 SGHTA, CDR2 FQGNSA. The CDR3 nucleotides read TGTGCCAGCAGCTCGGGGTGGGCCCCCCAAGAGACCCAGTACTTC. Protein product: CASSSGWAPQETQYF.

V is TRBV27 and J is TRBJ2-1; 11 nucleotides align to TRBD2. CDR1 MNHEY and CDR2 SMNVEV come from the germline V gene (reference sequence). The CDR3 extends over 15 amino acids. The ends lost 7 bases at V and 5 bases at J; junction bases unmatched: 7. The CDR3 is CASIFSGGGNNEQFF. Here the CDR3 DNA reads TGTGCCAGCATTTTTAGCGGGGGGGGGAACAATGAGCAGTTCTTC.

This clonotype has a handful of counts. V is TRBV15 and J is TRBJ2-7; TRBD1 matches at 7 bases. Per germline, CDR1 LNHNV and CDR2 YYDKDF (reference sequence). The CDR3 runs to 13 residues. Trimming took 7 bases from V and 1 from J; bases not matched to a gene: 4. Written as DNA, the CDR3 is TGTGCCACCACGGGACAGACATCCTACGAGCAGTACTTC. It translates to CATTGQTSYEQYF.

This clonotype was seen a handful of times. V usage is TRBV29-1 and J usage is TRBJ2-6; D is unresolved. V dropped 3 bases and J dropped 4 bases, with 7 bases sitting between them. This CDR3 has 13 amino acids. Germline assignment: CDR1 SQVTM and CDR2 ANQGSEA. CDR3 coding DNA: TGCAGCGTTGATCTATCCGGGGCCAACGTCCTGACTTTC. Protein: CSVDLSGANVLTF.

This clonotype has only a few counts. CDR3 nucleotide sequence: TGTGCCAGCAGGCCAAGCTCTATCCACCTTAATTCACCCCTCCACTTT. This sequence encodes CASRPSSIHLNSPLHF. The chain couples TRBV5-8 to TRBJ1-6, with D unclear. V lost 5 bases and J 6 bases, leaving 18 bases between the germline ends. Per the germline V gene, CDR1 is SGHTS and CDR2 is YDEGEE. CDR3 length equals 16 residues. Full variable domain (outside the CDR3, taken from reference TRBV5-8 and TRBJ1-6): EAGVTQSPTHLIKTRGQQATLRCSPISGHTSVYWYQQALGLGLQFLLWYDEGEERNRGNFPPRFSGRQFPNYSSELNVNALELEDSALYLCASRPSSIHLNSPLHFGNGTRLTVT.

The J gene is TRBJ2-5, the V gene TRBV4-1, with D perhaps TRBD2 (5 bases). Trimming left V 3 bases short and J 5 bases short, with 10 bases between. Germline V lookup: CDR1 MGHRA, CDR2 YSYEKL. The CDR3 length is 13 residues. As DNA, the CDR3 is TGCGCCAGCAGCCAGGTAGCGTACGAGACCCAGTACTTC. Amino acid sequence: CASSQVAYETQYF.

Comments on this clonotype: Compared with germline, one end of the junction differs, possibly owing to a read error. The chain couples TRBV20-1 to TRBJ2-1; TRBD1 is a possible D gene (5 bases). In germline, CDR1 is DFQATT, CDR2 SNEGSKA (reference sequence). The CDR3 contains 13 residues. In nucleotides, the CDR3 is TGCAGTGCCTTACAGGCCTCCTACAATGGGCAGTTCTTC. Translation: CSALQASYNGQFF.

The chain uses TRBV7-2 and TRBJ2-5, with 8 nucleotides matching TRBD2. The CDR3 has 16 residues. Looked up from germline, CDR1 is SGHTA and CDR2 is FQGNSA. The J segment lost 3 bases and the V segment lost 4 bases, leaving 10 bases of the junction unmatched. The CDR3 DNA sequence: TGTGCCAGCAGCTCACGATCGGGACTAGTTGAAGAGACCCAGTACTTC. This encodes CASSSRSGLVEETQYF.

The chain combines TRBV20-1 with TRBJ2-3; 9 bases are a match to TRBD2. The CDR3 has 13 residues. V lost 5 bases, J lost 4 bases, and 4 bases stayed unmatched. Germline V gene data show CDR1 as DFQATT and CDR2 as SNEGSKA (reference sequence). CDR3 in DNA: TGCAGTGCTCCCGGGACTAGCTCAGATACGCAGTATTTT. Its translation: CSAPGTSSDTQYF.

This clonotype was counted between two and nine times. The chain carries TRBV12-3 or TRBV12-4 and TRBJ2-5; 8 bases are shared with TRBD2. V trimming: 6 bases; J trimming: 2 bases; junction bases outside the gene matches: 5. The CDR3 extends over 14 amino acids. The CDR3 is CASSPGTRQETQYF. As DNA, the CDR3 is TGTGCCAGCAGCCCCGGGACTAGACAAGAGACCCAGTACTTC.

This clonotype was recorded a few times. The chain recombines TRBV2 with TRBJ2-5; D uncertain. The assigned J gene may be wrong: the sequence end matches TRBJ2-7 better. CDR1 is SNHLY and CDR2 is FYNNEI in the germline V gene. This CDR3 region has 14 residues. The CDR3 spells CASSVVGIDGEQYF. The CDR3 region has the DNA TGTGCCAGCAGTGTGGTGGGGATCGACGGCGAGCAGTACTTC.